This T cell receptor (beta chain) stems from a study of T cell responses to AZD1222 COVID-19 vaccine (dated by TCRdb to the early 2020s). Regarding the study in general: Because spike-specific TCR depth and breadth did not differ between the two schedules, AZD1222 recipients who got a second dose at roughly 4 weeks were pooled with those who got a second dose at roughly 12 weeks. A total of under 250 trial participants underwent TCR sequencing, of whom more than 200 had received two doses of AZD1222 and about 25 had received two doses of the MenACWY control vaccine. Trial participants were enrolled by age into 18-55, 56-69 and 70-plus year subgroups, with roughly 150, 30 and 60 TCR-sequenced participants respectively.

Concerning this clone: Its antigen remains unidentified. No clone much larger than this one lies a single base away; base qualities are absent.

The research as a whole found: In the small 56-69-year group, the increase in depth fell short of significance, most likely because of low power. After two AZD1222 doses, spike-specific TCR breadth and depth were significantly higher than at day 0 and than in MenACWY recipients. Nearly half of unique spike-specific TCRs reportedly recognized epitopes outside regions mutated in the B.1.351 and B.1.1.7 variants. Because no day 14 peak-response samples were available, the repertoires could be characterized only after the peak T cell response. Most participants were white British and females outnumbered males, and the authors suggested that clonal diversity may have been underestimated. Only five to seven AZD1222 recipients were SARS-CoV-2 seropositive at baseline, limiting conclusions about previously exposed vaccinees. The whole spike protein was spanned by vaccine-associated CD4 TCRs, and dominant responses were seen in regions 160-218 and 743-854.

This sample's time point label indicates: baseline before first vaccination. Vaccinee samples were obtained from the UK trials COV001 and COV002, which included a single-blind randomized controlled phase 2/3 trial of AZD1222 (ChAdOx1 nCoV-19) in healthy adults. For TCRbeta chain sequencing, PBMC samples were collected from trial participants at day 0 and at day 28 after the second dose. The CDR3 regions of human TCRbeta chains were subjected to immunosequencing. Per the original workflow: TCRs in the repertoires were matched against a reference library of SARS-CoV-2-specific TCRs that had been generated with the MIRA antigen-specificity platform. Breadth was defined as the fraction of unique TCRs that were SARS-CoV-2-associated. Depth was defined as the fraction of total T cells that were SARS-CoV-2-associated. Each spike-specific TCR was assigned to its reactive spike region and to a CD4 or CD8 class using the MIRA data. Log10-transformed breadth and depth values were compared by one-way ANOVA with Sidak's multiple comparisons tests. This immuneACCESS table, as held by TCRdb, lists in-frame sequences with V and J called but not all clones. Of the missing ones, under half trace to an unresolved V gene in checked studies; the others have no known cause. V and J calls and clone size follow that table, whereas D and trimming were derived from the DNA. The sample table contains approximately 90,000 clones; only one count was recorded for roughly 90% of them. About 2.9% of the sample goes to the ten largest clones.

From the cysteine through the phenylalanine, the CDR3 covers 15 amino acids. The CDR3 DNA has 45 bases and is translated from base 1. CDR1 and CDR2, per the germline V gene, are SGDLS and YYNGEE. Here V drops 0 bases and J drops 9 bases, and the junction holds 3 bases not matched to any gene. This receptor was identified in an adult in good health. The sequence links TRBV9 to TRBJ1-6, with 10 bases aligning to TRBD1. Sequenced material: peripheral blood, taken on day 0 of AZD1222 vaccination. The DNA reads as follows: TGTGCCAGCAGCGTAGCCGACAGGGGGCGTTCACCCCTCCACTTT. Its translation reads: CASSVADRGRSPLHF.